The sequence of this T cell receptor (beta chain) was determined in a study of T cells in Graves' hyperthyroidism and ophthalmopathy. TCR beta CDR3 regions were amplified from RNA. Primed by the HTBI set, a first-round RT-PCR was run on the TCR CDR3. TCRdb re-analysed the multiplex PCR reads in MiXCR, keeping a single row per CDR3 protein. The sample shows a few hundred thousand distinct CDR3 sequences, approximately 16% of them seen only once. Per the germline V gene, CDR1 is SNHLY and CDR2 is FYNNEI. The CDR3 runs to 13 residues. V was shortened by 8 bases and J by 4 bases, with 12 bases between the two germline ends. This clonotype was recorded at least ten times.

The rearrangement uses TRBV2 and TRBJ1-5; D not resolved. The clonotype was recovered from a woman in her thirties or forties with Graves' ophthalmopathy. Input material: blood. The CDR3 nucleotides read TGTGCCAGCTGTCCAGACGAGAATCAGCCCCAGCATTTT. Protein: CASCPDENQPQHF. The full variable domain, rest sourced from reference TRBV2 and TRBJ1-5, is EPEVTQTPSHQVTQMGQEVILRCVPISNHLYFYWYRQILGQKVEFLVSFYNNEISEKSEIFDDQFSVERPDGSNFTLKIRSTKLEDSAMYFCASCPDENQPQHFGDGTRLSIL.